This T cell receptor beta chain comes out of a study of regulatory T cells in long-lasting Graves disease. The overall study: For under 3 months, newly diagnosed Graves' patients had been taking antithyroid drugs.

With respect to this clonotype: Mismatch with germline at one junction end may stem from a read error.

This CDR3 contains 16 residues. Germline CDR1 is ENHRY and CDR2 is SYGVKD. Time point defined: newly diagnosed GD, antithyroid drugs for less than 3 months. PBMC RNA served as the TCR library source. According to the study, TCR beta libraries were built with iRepertoire HTBI primers and CDR3-region Arm-PCR. TCRdb re-called the multiplex PCR reads through MiXCR, storing one row per CDR3 protein. The sample holds over 450,000 distinct CDR3 sequences, about 12% seen once. The data also belong to a second study, concerning T cells in Graves' hyperthyroidism and ophthalmopathy.

This TCR was sampled from a woman younger than 45 with Graves disease. The chain carries TRBV10-3 and TRBJ2-2; 11 nucleotides line up with TRBD2. The specimen comprised peripheral blood mononuclear cells (PBMCs), sampled at new diagnosis, from a patient treated with antithyroid drugs. The CDR3 sequence is CAISATSGRNTGELFF. The CDR3 DNA reads TGCGCCATCAGTGCTACTAGCGGGAGGAACACCGGGGAGCTGTTTTTT.